The 2 T cell receptor beta chains reported below all come from one sample, sequenced in a study of early T cells in non-severe SARS-CoV-2 infection. TCRdb reanalysed the 5' RACE reads using MiXCR and keeps one entry per CDR3 protein. The data show roughly 50,000 distinct CDR3 sequences, roughly 7.6% seen once. Material: whole blood, obtained at baseline. The receptors come from an adult who was a healthcare worker with PCR-confirmed SARS-CoV-2 infection or an uninfected control (not recorded which).

This clonotype was counted many times. V is TRBV7-2 and J is TRBJ2-1; a possible D gene is TRBD2 (5 bases). Per germline, CDR1 SGHTA and CDR2 FQGNSA. The CDR3 runs to 17 residues. Trimming shortened V by 2 bases and J by 3 bases, and 17 bases separated the two germline ends. The CDR3 bases are TGTGCCAGCAGCTTAAGTGAACGGACTTACATCTACAATGAGCAGTTCTTC. It is translated as CASSLSERTYIYNEQFF.

The table lists this clonotype with a few counts. The V gene is TRBV3-1, the J gene TRBJ1-5, with 9 bases lining up with TRBD1. This CDR3 has 15 residues. Losses at the gene ends were 6 bases for V and 5 bases for J; bases not matched to a gene: 8. Germline CDR1 and CDR2: LGHDT and YNNKEL (reference sequence). The CDR3 coding sequence is TGTGCCAGCAGTCGTACAGGGGGCGGCTATCAGCCCCAGCATTTT. Translating gives CASSRTGGGYQPQHF. Variable domain in full (rest from reference TRBV3-1 and TRBJ1-5): DTAVSQTPKYLVTQMGNDKSIKCEQNLGHDTMYWYKQDSKKFLKIMFSYNNKELIINETVPNRFSPKSPDKAHLNLHINSLELGDSAVYFCASSRTGGGYQPQHFGDGTRLSIL.